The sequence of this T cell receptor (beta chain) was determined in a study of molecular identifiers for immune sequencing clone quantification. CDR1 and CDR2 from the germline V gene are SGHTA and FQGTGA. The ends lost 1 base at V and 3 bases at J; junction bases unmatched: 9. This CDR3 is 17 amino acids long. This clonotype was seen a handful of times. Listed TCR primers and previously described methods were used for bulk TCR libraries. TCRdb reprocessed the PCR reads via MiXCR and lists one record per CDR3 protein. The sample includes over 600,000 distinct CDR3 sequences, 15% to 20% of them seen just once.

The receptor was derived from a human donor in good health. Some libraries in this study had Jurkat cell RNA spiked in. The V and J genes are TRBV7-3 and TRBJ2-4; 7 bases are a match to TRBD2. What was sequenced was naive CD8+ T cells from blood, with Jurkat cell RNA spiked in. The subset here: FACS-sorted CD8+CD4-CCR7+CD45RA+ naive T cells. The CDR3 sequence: CASSLKGGRDYKNIQYF. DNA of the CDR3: TGTGCCAGCAGCTTAAAGGGTGGCAGGGACTACAAAAACATTCAGTACTTC.